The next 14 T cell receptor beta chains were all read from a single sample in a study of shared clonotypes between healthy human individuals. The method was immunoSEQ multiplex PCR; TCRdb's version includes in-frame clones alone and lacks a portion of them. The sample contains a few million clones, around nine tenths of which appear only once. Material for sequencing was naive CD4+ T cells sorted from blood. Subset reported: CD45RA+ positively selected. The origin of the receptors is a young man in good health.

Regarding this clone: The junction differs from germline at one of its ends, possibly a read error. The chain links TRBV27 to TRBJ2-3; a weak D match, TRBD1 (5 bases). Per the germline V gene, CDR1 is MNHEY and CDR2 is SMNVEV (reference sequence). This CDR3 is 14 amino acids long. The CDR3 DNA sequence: TGTGCCAGCAGTTTATCGCGGCAGGGCCCTATCATCGATTTT. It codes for CASSLSRQGPIIDF.

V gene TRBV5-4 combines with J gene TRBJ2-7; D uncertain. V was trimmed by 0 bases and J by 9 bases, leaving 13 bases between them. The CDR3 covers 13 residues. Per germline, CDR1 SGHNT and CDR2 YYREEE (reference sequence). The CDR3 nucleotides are TGTGCCAGCAGCTTGGGGAGTATAGACACGCAGTACTTC. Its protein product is CASSLGSIDTQYF.

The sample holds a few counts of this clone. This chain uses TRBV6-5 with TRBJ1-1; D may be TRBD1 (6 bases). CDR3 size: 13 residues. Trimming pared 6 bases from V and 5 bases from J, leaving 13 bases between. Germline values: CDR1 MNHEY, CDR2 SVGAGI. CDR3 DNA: TGTGCCAGCAGACAGGGACGGTATACTGAAGCTTTCTTT. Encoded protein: CASRQGRYTEAFF.

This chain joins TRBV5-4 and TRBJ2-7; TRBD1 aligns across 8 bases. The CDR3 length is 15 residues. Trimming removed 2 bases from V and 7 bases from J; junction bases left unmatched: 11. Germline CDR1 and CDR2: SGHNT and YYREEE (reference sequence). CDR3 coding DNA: TGTGCCAGCAGCTTCCGGACAGGGATCTCGGGAGAGCAGTACTTC. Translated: CASSFRTGISGEQYF.

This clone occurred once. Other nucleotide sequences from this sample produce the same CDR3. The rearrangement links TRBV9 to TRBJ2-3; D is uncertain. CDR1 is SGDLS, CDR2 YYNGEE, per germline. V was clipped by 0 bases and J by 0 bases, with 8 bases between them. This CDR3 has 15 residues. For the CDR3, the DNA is TGTGCCAGCAGCGTAGGAACTACTAGCACAGATACGCAGTATTTT. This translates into CASSVGTTSTDTQYF.

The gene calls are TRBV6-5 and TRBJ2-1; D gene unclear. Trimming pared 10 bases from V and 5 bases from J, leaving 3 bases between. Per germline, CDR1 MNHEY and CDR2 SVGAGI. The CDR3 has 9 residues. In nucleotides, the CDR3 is TGTGCCACCCACAATGAGCAGTTCTTC. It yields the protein CATHNEQFF.

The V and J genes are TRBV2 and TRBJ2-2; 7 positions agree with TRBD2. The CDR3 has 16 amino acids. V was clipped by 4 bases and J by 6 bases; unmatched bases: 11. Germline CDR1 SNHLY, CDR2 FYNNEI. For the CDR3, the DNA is TGTGCCAGCAGTGTACTCGGGGGGATGGGTTCCGGGGAGCTGTTTTTT. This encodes CASSVLGGMGSGELFF.

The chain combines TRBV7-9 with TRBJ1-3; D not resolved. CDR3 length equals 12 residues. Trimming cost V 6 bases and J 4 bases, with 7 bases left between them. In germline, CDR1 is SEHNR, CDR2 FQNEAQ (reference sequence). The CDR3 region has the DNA TGTGCCAGCAGTGGGCTCGGAAACACCATATATTTT. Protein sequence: CASSGLGNTIYF.

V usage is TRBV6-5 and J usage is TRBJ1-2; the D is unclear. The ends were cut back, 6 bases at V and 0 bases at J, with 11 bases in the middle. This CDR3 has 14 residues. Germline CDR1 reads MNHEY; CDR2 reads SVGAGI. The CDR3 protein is CASSTSEANYGYTF. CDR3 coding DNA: TGTGCCAGCAGCACCAGCGAGGCTAACTATGGCTACACCTTC.

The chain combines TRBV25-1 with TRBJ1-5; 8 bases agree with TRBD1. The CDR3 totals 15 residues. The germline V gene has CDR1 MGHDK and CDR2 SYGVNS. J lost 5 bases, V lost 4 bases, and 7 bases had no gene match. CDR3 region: CASSVEDRADQPQHF. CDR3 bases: TGTGCCAGCAGTGTAGAGGACAGGGCGGATCAGCCCCAGCATTTT.

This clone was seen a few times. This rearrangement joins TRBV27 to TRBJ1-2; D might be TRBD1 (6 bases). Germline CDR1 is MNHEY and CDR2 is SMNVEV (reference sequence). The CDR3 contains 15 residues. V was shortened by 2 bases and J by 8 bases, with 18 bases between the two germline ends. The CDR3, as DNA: TGTGCCAGCAGTTTAGGGGTCACGGGGGCCAAGGGCTACACCTTC. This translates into CASSLGVTGAKGYTF.

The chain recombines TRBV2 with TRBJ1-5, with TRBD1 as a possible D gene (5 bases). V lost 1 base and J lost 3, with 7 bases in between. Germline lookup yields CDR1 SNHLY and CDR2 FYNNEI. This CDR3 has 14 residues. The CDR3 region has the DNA TGTGCCAGCAGTGAAGGGGACCCCAATCAGCCCCAGCATTTT. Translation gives CASSEGDPNQPQHF.

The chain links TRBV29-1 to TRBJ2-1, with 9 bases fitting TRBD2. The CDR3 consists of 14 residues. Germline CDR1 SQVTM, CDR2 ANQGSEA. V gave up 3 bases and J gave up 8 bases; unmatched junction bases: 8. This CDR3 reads CSVEGGAGGHEQFF. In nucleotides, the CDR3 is TGCAGCGTTGAGGGAGGAGCGGGGGGTCATGAGCAGTTCTTC.

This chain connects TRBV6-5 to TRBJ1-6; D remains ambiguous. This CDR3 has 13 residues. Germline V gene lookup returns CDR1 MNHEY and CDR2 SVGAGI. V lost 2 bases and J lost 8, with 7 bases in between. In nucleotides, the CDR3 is TGTGCCAGCAGTTACGTGGTAGATTCACCCCTCCACTTT. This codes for CASSYVVDSPLHF.